This TCR beta chain was identified in a study of blood T cell repertoires in COVID-19. Assay used: immunoSEQ multiplex PCR; TCRdb lists only in-frame clones, some missing. The data show 300,000 to 350,000 clones, around nine tenths seen once. Germline V CDR1 and CDR2: MDHEN, SYDVKM. The ends were cut back, 2 bases at V and 4 bases at J, with 5 bases in the middle. This CDR3 region has 12 residues. A note on this clone: Additional DNA sequences in this sample encode the identical CDR3.

This chain links TRBV28 with TRBJ1-2; D gene ambiguous. The sequencing input was PBMCs or T cells enriched from blood (not recorded which). The TCR comes from a woman aged 30 to 39 who had been exposed to COVID-19. CDR3 residues: CASSLTGYGYTF. The CDR3 nucleotides read TGTGCCAGCAGTTTAACTGGCTATGGCTACACCTTC.